One and the same sample provided the 23 T cell receptor beta chains below, sequenced in a study of blood T cell repertoires in COVID-19 (dated by TCRdb to the early 2020s). Receptors were amplified or captured by the immunoSEQ multiplex PCR assay. TCRdb obtained this table from immuneACCESS and retained in-frame rearrangements with V and J assigned. These tables miss some clones; where compared with another copy, unresolved V genes account for less than half of the shortfall, and the remainder is unexplained. The sample data list 100,000 to 150,000 clones, and roughly 69% of these were observed just once. The ten largest clones add up to under 2.5% of the sample. The source material was peripheral blood. The source is a woman aged 70 to 79 with acute or convalescent COVID-19.

This chain uses TRBV18 with TRBJ2-5; 9 bases match TRBD1. The CDR3 loop spans 16 amino acids. With V trimmed by 3 bases and J by 4 bases, 9 bases remained unmatched. Germline V gives CDR1 KGHSH, CDR2 LQKENI. The CDR3 DNA reads TGTGCCAGCTCACCTACTACAGGGGGCTTGGGAGAGACCCAGTACTTC. Translating it yields CASSPTTGGLGETQYF.

CDR3 nucleotides: TGCGCCAGCAGCTTGGATCAGGGCAACTATGGCTACACCTTC. Translation gives CASSLDQGNYGYTF. The gene calls are TRBV5-1 and TRBJ1-2; D is possibly TRBD1 (5 bases). Trimming cost V 0 bases and J 2 bases, with 8 bases left between them. This CDR3 has 14 amino acids. Germline V lookup: CDR1 SGHRS, CDR2 YFSETQ.

V gene TRBV28 combines with J gene TRBJ1-2, with TRBD1 identical over 7 bases. CDR1 is MDHEN and CDR2 is SYDVKM in the germline V gene. The trim removed 4 bases at V and 2 bases at J, leaving 10 bases unmatched. The CDR3 sequence is 16 residues long. The CDR3 loop is CASSSPDRVKNYGYTF. The CDR3 coding sequence is TGTGCCAGCAGTTCGCCCGACAGGGTCAAGAACTATGGCTACACCTTC.

The genes are TRBV27 and TRBJ2-7; tentatively, D is TRBD1 (6 bases). There are 16 residues in the CDR3. The V gene lost 6 bases and the J gene lost 4 bases, with 22 bases spanning the gap. From germline, CDR1 is MNHEY and CDR2 SMNVEV (reference sequence). This CDR3 reads CASRTRAGTPLYEQYF. The CDR3 bases are TGTGCCAGCAGAACAAGAGCCGGGACACCCCTTTACGAGCAGTACTTC.

This clone was observed a few times. This rearrangement joins TRBV12-1 to TRBJ1-4; the table's D gene call, TRBD1, was not cross checked with the DNA. TRBV12-1 is given as a pseudogene. The CDR3 has 14 amino acids. The chain's CDR3 is CASSFKQVIEKLFF. The CDR3 DNA is TGTGCCAGCAGCTTTAAACAGGTTATCGAAAAACTGTTTTTT.

The chain employs TRBV6-5 and TRBJ2-3, with D possibly being TRBD2 (5 bases). The CDR3 sequence is 11 residues long. Trimming cost V 7 bases and J 3 bases, with 5 bases left between them. Germline V lookup: CDR1 MNHEY, CDR2 SVGAGI. The CDR3 spells CASTGTDTQYF. The CDR3 coding sequence is TGTGCCAGCACGGGAACAGATACGCAGTATTTT.

CDR3 residues: CASSQTGGEAYNEQFF. For the CDR3, the DNA is TGCGCCAGCAGCCAAACCGGGGGGGAAGCCTACAATGAGCAGTTCTTC. This chain links TRBV4-3 with TRBJ2-1, with 8 positions matching TRBD2. The CDR3 contains 16 residues. V was pared by 2 bases and J by 2 bases, with 5 bases of the junction left unmatched. Per the germline V gene, CDR1 is LGHNA and CDR2 is YSLEER.

V and J are TRBV15 and TRBJ2-1; 14 bases agree with TRBD2. From germline, CDR1 is LNHNV and CDR2 YYDKDF (reference sequence). With 1 base clipped from V and 9 bases from J, the junction kept 14 bases outside the gene matches. This CDR3 region has 19 residues. The CDR3 spells CATSRATLQTSGRAGEQFF. The CDR3 coding sequence is TGTGCCACCAGCAGAGCTACCCTTCAGACTAGCGGGAGGGCCGGTGAGCAGTTCTTC.

The chain combines TRBV7-9 with TRBJ2-3, with D possibly being TRBD1 (6 bases). Germline lookup yields CDR1 SEHNR and CDR2 FQNEAQ (reference sequence). This CDR3 spans 14 amino acids. The germline V and J ends were trimmed by 5 bases and 1 base, with 10 bases remaining between them. The CDR3 loop reads CASSRTVGTDTQYF. Here the CDR3 DNA reads TGTGCCAGCAGCCGGACAGTGGGCACAGATACGCAGTATTTT.

This chain uses TRBV24-1 with TRBJ2-1, with 7 positions matching TRBD2. Germline CDR1 and CDR2: KGHDR and SFDVKD. The V gene end was trimmed by 1 base and the J gene end by 10 bases; junction bases not matched to a gene: 15. This CDR3 spans 17 amino acids. In DNA form, the CDR3 reads TGTGCCACCAGTGATTTCTCCGGTCCTAGCGGCCCCGGCGAGCAGTTCTTC. As protein: CATSDFSGPSGPGEQFF.

This clone has ten or more counts. The chain is built from TRBV5-5 and TRBJ1-6; no clear D gene. Germline CDR1 and CDR2: SGHKS and YYEKEE (reference sequence). V lost 1 base and J 8 bases, leaving 10 bases between the germline ends. There are 14 residues in the CDR3. CDR3: CASSLRHPDSPLHF. Written as DNA, the CDR3 is TGTGCCAGCAGCTTGCGACACCCCGATTCACCCCTCCACTTT.

V usage is TRBV2 and J usage is TRBJ1-3; D possibly corresponds to TRBD1 (6 bases). Per the germline V gene, CDR1 is SNHLY and CDR2 is FYNNEI. CDR3 length: 14 residues. Trimming left V 1 base short and J 4 bases short, with 8 bases between. The CDR3 DNA reads TGTGCCAGCAGTGAAGAGGGACAAGGAAACACCATATATTTT. It translates to CASSEEGQGNTIYF. Filled out from reference TRBV2 and TRBJ1-3, the complete variable domain reads EPEVTQTPSHQVTQMGQEVILRCVPISNHLYFYWYRQILGQKVEFLVSFYNNEISEKSEIFDDQFSVERPDGSNFTLKIRSTKLEDSAMYFCASSEEGQGNTIYFGEGSWLTVV.

This chain joins TRBV27 and TRBJ1-2; D is possibly TRBD1 (5 bases). The CDR3 totals 15 residues. Germline CDR1 and CDR2: MNHEY and SMNVEV (reference sequence). With 3 bases removed from V and 7 bases from J, the gap between germline ends came to 18 bases. Written as DNA, the CDR3 is TGTGCCAGCAGTTTGAGCAGGGCCGGTAAGGGTGGCTACACCTTC. Translated: CASSLSRAGKGGYTF.

This chain connects TRBV6-6 to TRBJ1-2; D is perhaps TRBD1 (6 bases). Germline values: CDR1 MNHNY, CDR2 SVGAGI (reference sequence). The CDR3 contains 13 residues. The germline V and J ends were trimmed by 6 bases and 8 bases, with 16 bases remaining between them. CDR3 protein: CASSLYGQTGYTF. CDR3 DNA sequence: TGTGCCAGCAGCCTATATGGACAGACCGGCTACACCTTC.

The chain uses TRBV7-9 and TRBJ2-7; perhaps TRBD2 as D (7 bases). Germline CDR1 and CDR2: SEHNR and FQNEAQ (reference sequence). This CDR3 spans 13 amino acids. V lost 8 bases to trimming and J lost 2 bases, with 13 bases between them. The CDR3 DNA sequence: TGTGCCAGCGGGGGGGCCGGTACCTACGAGCAGTACTTC. Its protein product is CASGGAGTYEQYF.

In its sample, this clone was seen once. This sequence joins TRBV2 and TRBJ2-1; 10 nucleotides agree with TRBD2. Germline-derived CDR1 and CDR2 are SNHLY and FYNNEI. J was trimmed by 8 bases and V by 2 bases; bases with no gene match: 6. The length of the CDR3 is 15 residues. The CDR3 DNA is TGTGCCAGCAGTGAATCAGCGGGAGGGCCCCATGAGCAGTTCTTC. Translated, it gives CASSESAGGPHEQFF.

This clone was found once. The CDR3 spells CASGPGQGDLGGEKLFF. For the CDR3, the DNA is TGTGCTAGTGGCCCGGGACAGGGGGACCTCGGTGGGGAAAAACTGTTTTTT. The chain couples TRBV12-5 to TRBJ1-4; 11 bases match TRBD1. CDR3 size: 17 residues. V gave up 6 bases and J gave up 8 bases; unmatched junction bases: 14. CDR1 and CDR2 from the germline V gene are LGHNT and FRNRAP.

This clone was seen only once. The chain is built from TRBV5-1 and TRBJ2-5; the match to TRBD1 covers 7 bases. Germline V gene data show CDR1 as SGHRS and CDR2 as YFSETQ. J lost 2 bases, V lost 0 bases, and 10 bases had no gene match. The CDR3 sequence is 17 residues long. The chain's CDR3 is CASSLGTGAPRQETQYF. In DNA, the CDR3 is TGCGCCAGCAGCTTGGGAACAGGGGCCCCCAGACAAGAGACCCAGTACTTC. The entire variable domain, with the rest obtained from reference TRBV5-1 and TRBJ2-5, is as follows: KAGVTQTPRYLIKTRGQQVTLSCSPISGHRSVSWYQQTPGQGLQFLFEYFSETQRNKGNFPGRFSGRQFSNSRSEMNVSTLELGDSALYLCASSLGTGAPRQETQYFGPGTRLLVL.

There are a few counts of this clone. The chain combines TRBV5-5 with TRBJ1-4; D unclear. V was clipped by 5 bases and J by 5 bases, with 16 bases between them. CDR3 size: 15 residues. Germline values: CDR1 SGHKS, CDR2 YYEKEE (reference sequence). The CDR3 reads CASRLVAQVNEKLFF. The CDR3 coding sequence is TGTGCCAGCAGACTGGTGGCCCAGGTCAATGAAAAACTGTTTTTT.

The chain's CDR3 is CASRRTPNTGELFF. CDR3 coding DNA: TGTGCCAGCAGGAGGACACCGAACACCGGGGAGCTGTTTTTT. The gene calls are TRBV27 and TRBJ2-2; a possible D gene is TRBD1 (5 bases). The CDR3 has 14 amino acids. Germline CDR1 MNHEY, CDR2 SMNVEV (reference sequence). V shed 6 bases and J shed 0 bases, with 8 bases lying between them.

The CDR3 sequence: CASSQDRGDSPLHF. The CDR3 nucleotides read TGCGCCAGCAGCCAAGATCGGGGGGATTCACCCCTCCACTTT. This chain links TRBV4-1 with TRBJ1-6; D possibly corresponds to TRBD1 (5 bases). The CDR3 runs to 14 residues. Germline CDR1 and CDR2: MGHRA and YSYEKL. The germline V and J ends were trimmed by 0 bases and 8 bases, with 8 bases remaining between them.

The CDR3 region has the DNA TGTGCCAGCAGTCCCGAGAGGGGGCGTAGAGGGAACTATGGCTACACCTTC. This gives the protein CASSPERGRRGNYGYTF. The V and J genes are TRBV27 and TRBJ1-2; 7 nucleotides match TRBD1. Germline V gene data show CDR1 as MNHEY and CDR2 as SMNVEV (reference sequence). Trimming at V came to 5 bases and at J to 2 bases, leaving 14 bases not matched to a gene. This CDR3 region has 17 residues.

This clone was recorded only once. The J gene is TRBJ2-7, the V gene TRBV5-6; D not certain. Trimming removed 3 bases at V and 2 bases at J, with 9 bases between. Per the germline V gene, CDR1 is SGHDT and CDR2 is YYEEEE. The CDR3 length is 13 residues. The CDR3 nucleotides read TGTGCCAGCAGCTACTCCCCAACCTACGAGCAGTACTTC. This encodes CASSYSPTYEQYF.